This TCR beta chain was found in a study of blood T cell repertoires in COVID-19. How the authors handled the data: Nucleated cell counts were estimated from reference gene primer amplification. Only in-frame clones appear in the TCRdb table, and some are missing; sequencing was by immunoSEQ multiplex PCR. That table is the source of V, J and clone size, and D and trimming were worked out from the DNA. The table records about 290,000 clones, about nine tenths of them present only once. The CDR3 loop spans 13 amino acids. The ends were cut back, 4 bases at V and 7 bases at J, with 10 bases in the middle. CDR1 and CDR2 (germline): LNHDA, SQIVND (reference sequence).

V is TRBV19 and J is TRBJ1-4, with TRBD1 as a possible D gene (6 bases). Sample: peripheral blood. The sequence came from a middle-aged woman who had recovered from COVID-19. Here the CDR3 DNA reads TGTGCCAGTAGTACAAGGACAGTTGAAAAACTGTTTTTT. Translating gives CASSTRTVEKLFF.